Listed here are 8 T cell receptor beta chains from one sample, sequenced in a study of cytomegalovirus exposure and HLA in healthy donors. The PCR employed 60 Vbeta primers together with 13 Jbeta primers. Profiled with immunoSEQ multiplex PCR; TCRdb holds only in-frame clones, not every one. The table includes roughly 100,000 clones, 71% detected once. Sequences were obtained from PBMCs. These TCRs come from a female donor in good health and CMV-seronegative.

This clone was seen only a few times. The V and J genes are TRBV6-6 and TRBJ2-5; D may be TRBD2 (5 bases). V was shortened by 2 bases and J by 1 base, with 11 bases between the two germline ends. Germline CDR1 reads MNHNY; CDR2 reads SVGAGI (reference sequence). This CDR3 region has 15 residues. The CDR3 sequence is CASSYDGEFQETQYF. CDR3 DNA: TGTGCCAGCAGTTACGACGGGGAGTTCCAAGAGACCCAGTACTTC.

The CDR3 reads CASSLADRGFEQYF. The CDR3 DNA follows: TGTGCCAGCAGTTTGGCGGACAGGGGGTTCGAGCAGTACTTC. The chain combines TRBV27 with TRBJ2-7, with 10 bases matching TRBD1. From germline, CDR1 is MNHEY and CDR2 SMNVEV (reference sequence). The V segment lost 3 bases and the J segment 6 bases; nucleotides outside the gene matches: 5. This CDR3 is built from 14 residues.

CDR3 sequence: CASSLYSSSYNEQFF. CDR3 bases: TGCGCCAGCAGTCTTTACTCGAGCTCCTACAATGAGCAGTTCTTC. The rearrangement joins TRBV10-1 to TRBJ2-1; D gene uncertain. This CDR3 is 15 amino acids long. V lost 5 bases and J 0 bases, leaving 11 bases between the germline ends. The germline V gene has CDR1 WNHNN and CDR2 SYGVQD (reference sequence).

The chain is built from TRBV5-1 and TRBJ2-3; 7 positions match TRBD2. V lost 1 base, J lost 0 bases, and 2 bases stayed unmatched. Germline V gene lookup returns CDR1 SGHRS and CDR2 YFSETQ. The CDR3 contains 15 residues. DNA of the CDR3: TGCGCCAGCAGCTTGAGCGGGACTAGCACAGATACGCAGTATTTT. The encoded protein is CASSLSGTSTDTQYF. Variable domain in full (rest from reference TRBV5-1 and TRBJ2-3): KAGVTQTPRYLIKTRGQQVTLSCSPISGHRSVSWYQQTPGQGLQFLFEYFSETQRNKGNFPGRFSGRQFSNSRSEMNVSTLELGDSALYLCASSLSGTSTDTQYFGPGTRLTVL.

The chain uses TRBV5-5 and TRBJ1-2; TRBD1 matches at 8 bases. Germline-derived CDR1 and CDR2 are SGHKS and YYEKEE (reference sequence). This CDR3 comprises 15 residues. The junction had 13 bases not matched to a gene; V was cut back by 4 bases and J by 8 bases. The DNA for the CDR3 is TGTGCCAGCAGCATCCTCCTAGGGACAGGAGAAGGCTACACCTTC. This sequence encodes CASSILLGTGEGYTF. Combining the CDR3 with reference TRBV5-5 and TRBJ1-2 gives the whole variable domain DAGVTQSPTHLIKTRGQQVTLRCSPISGHKSVSWYQQVLGQGPQFIFQYYEKEERGRGNFPDRFSARQFPNYSSELNVNALLLGDSALYLCASSILLGTGEGYTFGSGTRLTVV.

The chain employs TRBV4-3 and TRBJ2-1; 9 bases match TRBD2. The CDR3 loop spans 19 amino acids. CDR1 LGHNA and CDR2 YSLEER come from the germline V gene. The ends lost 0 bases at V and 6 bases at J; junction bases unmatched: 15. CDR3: CASSQDLAGAGTSTNEQFF. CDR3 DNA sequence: TGCGCCAGCAGCCAAGATCTGGCGGGGGCGGGGACTAGCACCAATGAGCAGTTCTTC.

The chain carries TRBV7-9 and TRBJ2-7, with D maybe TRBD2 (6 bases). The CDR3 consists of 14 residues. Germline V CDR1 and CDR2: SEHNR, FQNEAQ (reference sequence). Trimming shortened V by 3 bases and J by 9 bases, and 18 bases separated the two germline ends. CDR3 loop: CASSFGTLAGPQYF. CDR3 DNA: TGTGCCAGCAGCTTTGGGACTCTAGCCGGTCCGCAGTACTTC.

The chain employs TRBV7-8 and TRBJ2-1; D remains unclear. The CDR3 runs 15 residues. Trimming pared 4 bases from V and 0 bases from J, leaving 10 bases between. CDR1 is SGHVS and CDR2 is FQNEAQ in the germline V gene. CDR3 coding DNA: TGTGCCAGCAGCTCGACACAAAGCTCCTACAATGAGCAGTTCTTC. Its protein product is CASSSTQSSYNEQFF. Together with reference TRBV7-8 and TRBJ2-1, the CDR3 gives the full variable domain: GAGVSQSPRYKVAKRGQDVALRCDPISGHVSLFWYQQALGQGPEFLTYFQNEAQLDKSGLPSDRFFAERPEGSVSTLKIQRTQQEDSAVYLCASSSTQSSYNEQFFGPGTRLTVL.